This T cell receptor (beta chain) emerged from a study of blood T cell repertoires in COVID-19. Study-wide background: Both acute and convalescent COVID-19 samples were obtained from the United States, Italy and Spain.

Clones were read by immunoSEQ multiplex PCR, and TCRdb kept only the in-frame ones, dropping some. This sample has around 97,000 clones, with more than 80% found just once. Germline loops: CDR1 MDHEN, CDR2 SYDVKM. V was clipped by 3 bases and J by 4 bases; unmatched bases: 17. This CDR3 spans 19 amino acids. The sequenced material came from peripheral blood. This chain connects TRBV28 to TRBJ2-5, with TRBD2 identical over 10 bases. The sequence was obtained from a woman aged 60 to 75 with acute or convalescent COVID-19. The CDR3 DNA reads TGTGCCAGCAGTTTGGGTCTAGCGGGAGTTAAGGATTATCGAGAGACCCAGTACTTC. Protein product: CASSLGLAGVKDYRETQYF.